This T cell receptor (beta chain) was sequenced for a study of blood T cell repertoires in COVID-19. Study as a whole: Whether acute or convalescent, the COVID-19 samples came from the United States, Italy and Spain. In each case, the material was cDNA or gDNA derived from T cells, B-cell-depleted T cells, or PBMCs.

CDR1 SGDLS and CDR2 YYNGEE come from the germline V gene. After removal of 3 bases from V and 1 base from J, the junction contained 4 bases not matched to a gene. The CDR3 totals 15 residues. As handled by the study authors: Estimates of nucleated cell counts were drawn from the amplification of reference gene primers. Data came from immunoSEQ multiplex PCR; TCRdb stores just in-frame clones and leaves some out. V and J calls and clone size are those listed in that table; D and trimming were worked out from the DNA. Among some 100,000 clones listed, around 90% were seen once. Sequenced sample: peripheral blood. V gene TRBV9 combines with J gene TRBJ1-3; 7 nucleotides line up with TRBD1. This clonotype was sampled from a human donor in a cohort sampled during active COVID-19. The DNA of the CDR3 is TGTGCCAGCAGCGCACAGGGGAGGTCTGGAAACACCATATATTTT. Translating gives CASSAQGRSGNTIYF.